These T cell receptor beta chains were read from a single sample in a study of blood T cell repertoires in COVID-19. TCRdb's copy holds only in-frame clones and misses some; the assay was immunoSEQ multiplex PCR. This sample has around 160,000 clones; over 80% occur once, and the top ten carry around 6.3%. The material sequenced was peripheral blood. All receptors derive from an elderly man with acute or convalescent COVID-19. Both conserved end residues are part of each CDR3. D genes are given only for firm matches. Clone size is given for some rows only: seen once, a few or many times, or a class if the clone is expanded.

- | TRBD1 | TRBJ1-6 | TRBV19 | TGTGCCAGTAGTATATTGTGGACAGGGGATTCACCCCTCCACTTT | CASSILWTGDSPLHF
- | - | TRBJ2-1 | TRBV13 | TGTGCCAGCACCAAGGGGGAAAGGTACCACAATGAGCAGTTCTTC | CASTKGERYHNEQFF
- | - | TRBJ1-6 | TRBV3-1/TRBV3-2 | TGTGCCAGCAGCCCCGGGGGAGTCAGTCATCATTCACCCCTCCACTTT | CASSPGGVSHHSPLHF
- | - | TRBJ2-5 | TRBV6-6 | TGTGCCAGCAGCATACAGGGTTACGAGACCCAGTACTTC | CASSIQGYETQYF
- | - | TRBJ2-3 | TRBV7-8 | TGTGCCAGCAGCTTAGATAACGGGCGGGGTGGTGATACGCAGTATTTT | CASSLDNGRGGDTQYF
- | TRBD2 | TRBJ2-1 | TRBV5-1 | TGCGCCAGCAGCCCCGGACTAGCGGGAGGGTGGGACTACAATGAGCAGTTCTTC | CASSPGLAGGWDYNEQFF
- | TRBD2 | TRBJ2-7 | TRBV2 | TGTGCCAGCCTGCGGGGGAGCGAGCAGTACTTC | CASLRGSEQYF
- | TRBD1 | TRBJ1-1 | TRBV7-2 | TGTGCCAGCAGCCCTTCAGGGGGTCTGAACACTGAAGCTTTCTTT | CASSPSGGLNTEAFF
- | TRBD1 | TRBJ1-6 | TRBV28 | TGTGCCAGCAGTTCCGGGACAGGGGGTGTTTCTGGTAATTCACCCCTCCACTTT | CASSSGTGGVSGNSPLHF
once | TRBD1 | TRBJ1-1 | TRBV9 | TGTGCCAGCAGCGTCAGGGGGCGAGGCGGTGAAGCTTTCTTT | CASSVRGRGGEAFF
- | - | TRBJ2-1 | TRBV5-6 | TGTGCCAGCAGCTTGGTGGTCCCCTACTCCTACAATGAGCAGTTCTTC | CASSLVVPYSYNEQFF
- | - | TRBJ1-1 | TRBV19 | TGTGCCAGTAGTCCCCAGGGACAACGGGTGAACACTGAAGCTTTCTTT | CASSPQGQRVNTEAFF
few | TRBD2 | TRBJ2-2 | TRBV27 | TGTGCCAGCAGTTTTAGCGGGACTAGCCCCGGGGAGCTGTTTTTT | CASSFSGTSPGELFF
- | TRBD2 | TRBJ2-7 | TRBV6-6 | TGTGCCAGCAGTTACTCGGGGACTATTGAGCAGTACTTC | CASSYSGTIEQYF
- | - | TRBJ1-4 | TRBV28 | TGTGCCAGCAGACAAAGCGGCAGTTGGGAAAAACTGTTTTTT | CASRQSGSWEKLFF
- | TRBD1 | TRBJ2-6 | TRBV28 | TGTGCCAGCAGTTCGGACAGGGTGCCCTCTGGGGCCAACGTCCTGACTTTC | CASSSDRVPSGANVLTF
once | - | TRBJ2-1 | TRBV20-1 | TGCAGTGCTAGCCAGGGACTTGCTCCCTTCTTC | CSASQGLAPFF
- | TRBD1 | TRBJ2-5 | TRBV6-5 | TGTGCCAGCAGTTACCCCCGACAGGGGGGCGAGACCCAGTACTTC | CASSYPRQGGETQYF